These 23 T cell receptor beta chains came from one sample sequenced in a study of cytomegalovirus exposure and HLA in healthy donors. It was with 60 Vbeta and 13 Jbeta primers that the PCR ran. Profiled with immunoSEQ multiplex PCR; TCRdb holds only in-frame clones, not every one. Of 75,000 to 100,000 clones listed, about 80% are singletons. The sample was PBMCs. The receptors here all came from a man younger than 30 in good health and CMV-seropositive.

V is TRBV19 and J is TRBJ1-6; TRBD1 agrees at 7 bases. CDR1 LNHDA and CDR2 SQIVND come from the germline V gene (reference sequence). The CDR3 consists of 14 residues. V gave up 9 bases and J gave up 7 bases; unmatched junction bases: 9. CDR3 loop: CASSYRGGNSPLHF. CDR3 in DNA: TGTGCCAGCTCTTACAGGGGTGGGAATTCACCCCTCCACTTT.

This sequence joins TRBV6-1 and TRBJ2-7; D ambiguous. The germline V gene encodes CDR1 MNHNS and CDR2 SASEGT. CDR3 length equals 14 residues. The germline V and J ends were trimmed by 2 bases and 7 bases, with 15 bases remaining between them. This chain's CDR3 is CASSEHSPTIEQYF. Written as DNA, the CDR3 is TGTGCCAGCAGTGAACACAGCCCCACCATAGAGCAGTACTTC.

The chain has TRBV7-9 and TRBJ1-2; the D is unclear. The germline V and J ends were trimmed by 1 base and 4 bases, with 10 bases remaining between them. The CDR3 extends over 14 amino acids. Germline V gives CDR1 SEHNR, CDR2 FQNEAQ (reference sequence). This chain's CDR3 is CASSLEGGGYGYTF. The CDR3 DNA sequence: TGTGCCAGCAGCTTAGAGGGTGGAGGCTATGGCTACACCTTC.

The chain employs TRBV6-1 and TRBJ1-2; D is perhaps TRBD1 (5 bases). This CDR3 is built from 15 residues. Trimming shortened V by 2 bases and J by 5 bases, and 15 bases separated the two germline ends. CDR1 and CDR2 from the germline V gene are MNHNS and SASEGT. The CDR3 DNA follows: TGTGCCAGCAGTGAAAGCGGGACGGCAAGGTATGGCTACACCTTC. Its protein is CASSESGTARYGYTF.

This clone was counted once. The chain uses TRBV19 and TRBJ2-7; 12 positions match TRBD2. Looked up from germline, CDR1 is LNHDA and CDR2 is SQIVND (reference sequence). CDR3 length: 14 amino acids. With V trimmed by 6 bases and J by 3 bases, 3 bases remained unmatched. The CDR3 DNA is TGTGCCAGTAGGAGACTAGCGGGGGACTACGAGCAGTACTTC. It specifies CASRRLAGDYEQYF.

The V gene is TRBV29-1, the J gene TRBJ1-2, with TRBD1 matching over 7 bases. Germline loops: CDR1 SQVTM, CDR2 ANQGSEA. V gave up 4 bases and J gave up 6 bases; unmatched junction bases: 8. This CDR3 spans 13 amino acids. CDR3 in DNA: TGCAGCGTTGCTGGGACAGCTCCCCATGGCTACACCTTC. This translates into CSVAGTAPHGYTF. Drawing the rest from reference TRBV29-1 and TRBJ1-2, the complete variable domain is SAVISQKPSRDICQRGTSLTIQCQVDSQVTMMFWYRQQPGQSLTLIATANQGSEATYESGFVIDKFPISRPNLTFSTLTVSNMSPEDSSIYLCSVAGTAPHGYTFGSGTRLTVV.

The chain carries TRBV5-4 and TRBJ2-2; a possible D gene is TRBD2 (7 bases). V lost 4 bases and J lost 2, with 18 bases in between. The CDR3 runs to 17 residues. CDR1 is SGHNT, CDR2 YYREEE, per germline (reference sequence). The CDR3 here is CASSPGGGRLNTGELFF. In DNA form, the CDR3 reads TGTGCCAGCAGCCCTGGGGGGGGCAGGCTAAACACCGGGGAGCTGTTTTTT. The full variable domain, with the rest looked up from reference TRBV5-4 and TRBJ2-2, is ETGVTQSPTHLIKTRGQQVTLRCSSQSGHNTVSWYQQALGQGPQFIFQYYREEENGRGNFPPRFSGLQFPNYSSELNVNALELDDSALYLCASSPGGGRLNTGELFFGEGSRLTVL.

CDR3 region: CASSEWTSGVEQFF. The CDR3 nucleotides read TGTGCCAGCAGTGAATGGACTAGCGGGGTTGAGCAGTTCTTC. The chain recombines TRBV6-1 with TRBJ2-1; 12 nucleotides line up with TRBD2. CDR1 is MNHNS, CDR2 SASEGT, per germline. Germline trimming cut 2 bases from V and 9 bases from J; bases unmatched to any gene: 2. The CDR3 is 14 amino acids.

This rearrangement joins TRBV7-2 to TRBJ1-1; weak D call: TRBD1 (5 bases). The V end lost 0 bases, the J end lost 1 base, and 9 bases lay between the germline ends. Germline loops: CDR1 SGHTA, CDR2 FQGNSA. The CDR3 runs 15 residues. The CDR3 spells CASSLAGGRNTEAFF. The CDR3 nucleotides are TGTGCCAGCAGCTTAGCTGGGGGGAGGAACACTGAAGCTTTCTTT. The full variable domain, its missing parts supplied by reference TRBV7-2 and TRBJ1-1, is GAGVSQSPSNKVTEKGKDVELRCDPISGHTALYWYRQSLGQGLEFLIYFQGNSAPDKSGLPSDRFSAERTGGSVSTLTIQRTQQEDSAVYLCASSLAGGRNTEAFFGQGTRLTVV.

The rearrangement uses TRBV4-1 and TRBJ1-5; D uncertain. This CDR3 has 15 amino acids. V was trimmed by 0 bases and J by 6 bases, leaving 12 bases between them. Germline V gene data show CDR1 as MGHRA and CDR2 as YSYEKL. The DNA for the CDR3 is TGCGCCAGCAGCCAAGATCTGGAGCGAGGTCAGCCCCAGCATTTT. This codes for CASSQDLERGQPQHF.

The chain joins TRBV6-5 to TRBJ1-1, with unresolved D. The germline V gene has CDR1 MNHEY and CDR2 SVGAGI. The CDR3 is 14 amino acids. V dropped 5 bases and J dropped 1 base, with 11 bases sitting between them. The CDR3 DNA is TGTGCCAGCAGTCCCTCAATCGGGAACACTGAAGCTTTCTTT. This encodes CASSPSIGNTEAFF.

The chain is built from TRBV5-6 and TRBJ2-5; 8 bases map to TRBD2. J lost 2 bases, V lost 6 bases, and 9 bases had no gene match. Germline V gene data show CDR1 as SGHDT and CDR2 as YYEEEE. CDR3 size: 15 residues. CDR3 coding DNA: TGTGCCAGCACCATGGGACTAGTTGGACAAGAGACCCAGTACTTC. Amino acids: CASTMGLVGQETQYF. The whole variable domain, remainder taken from reference TRBV5-6 and TRBJ2-5, is DAGVTQSPTHLIKTRGQQVTLRCSPKSGHDTVSWYQQALGQGPQFIFQYYEEEERQRGNFPDRFSGHQFPNYSSELNVNALLLGDSALYLCASTMGLVGQETQYFGPGTRLLVL.

The rearrangement uses TRBV28 and TRBJ2-7; a possible D gene is TRBD2 (5 bases). Germline CDR1 and CDR2: MDHEN and SYDVKM. CDR3 length: 13 amino acids. Between the trimmed V and J ends, which lost 7 bases and 3 bases, there was a span of 13 bases. The CDR3: CASMEDLSYEQYF. The CDR3 DNA is TGTGCCAGCATGGAGGATTTAAGCTACGAGCAGTACTTC.

The genes are TRBV30 and TRBJ1-1; the D is unclear. CDR1 is GTSNPN and CDR2 is SVGIG in the germline V gene (reference sequence). V lost 2 bases, J lost 0 bases, and 10 bases lay in between. The CDR3 has 14 amino acids. In DNA, the CDR3 is TGTGCCTGGAGTCTTGTGCGGTTGAACACTGAAGCTTTCTTT. Protein sequence: CAWSLVRLNTEAFF.

The chain is built from TRBV7-2 and TRBJ1-1; the D is unclear. Germline CDR1 reads SGHTA; CDR2 reads FQGNSA. This CDR3 is built from 16 residues. V lost 1 base and J lost 6, with 18 bases in between. CDR3 protein: CASSLGRSGRGSEAFF. DNA of the CDR3: TGTGCCAGCAGCTTAGGGCGCTCGGGTCGGGGTTCTGAAGCTTTCTTT.

Here the CDR3 reads CASSRTGGGPSTDTQYF. In DNA form, the CDR3 reads TGTGCCAGCAGCCGGACGGGCGGGGGCCCTAGCACAGATACGCAGTATTTT. This chain links TRBV28 with TRBJ2-3; TRBD2 is a possible D gene (7 bases). This CDR3 has 17 amino acids. Germline CDR1 reads MDHEN; CDR2 reads SYDVKM. V was shortened by 6 bases and J by 0 bases, with 19 bases between the two germline ends.

This CDR3 reads CASSTGGTEAFF. DNA for the CDR3: TGTGCCAGCAGTACGGGTGGCACTGAAGCTTTCTTT. V and J are TRBV2 and TRBJ1-1; D is ambiguous. The CDR3 length is 12 residues. CDR1 and CDR2 (germline): SNHLY, FYNNEI. Trimming took 5 bases from V and 4 from J, leaving 8 bases between them.

As DNA, the CDR3 is TGTGCCAGCAGTCCGATACAGGGTCGGAGCAATCAGCCCCAGCATTTT. It codes for CASSPIQGRSNQPQHF. This chain connects TRBV28 to TRBJ1-5; weak D call: TRBD1 (6 bases). Germline CDR1 and CDR2: MDHEN and SYDVKM. The CDR3 length is 16 residues. The V gene lost 5 bases and the J gene lost 1 base, with 15 bases spanning the gap.

The V gene is TRBV27, the J gene TRBJ1-2; possible D gene TRBD1, 5 bases. Trimming stripped 7 bases from V and 4 bases from J, with 13 bases between. CDR1 and CDR2 (germline): MNHEY, SMNVEV (reference sequence). This CDR3 region has 13 residues. CDR3: CASTRGGGYGYTF. The CDR3 DNA reads TGTGCCAGCACTCGGGGGGGTGGCTATGGCTACACCTTC.

The V call is TRBV19, the J call TRBJ2-5; TRBD2 might be the D (5 bases). The CDR3 runs 17 residues. The V gene lost 3 bases and the J gene lost 2 bases, with 19 bases spanning the gap. Germline V gene lookup returns CDR1 LNHDA and CDR2 SQIVND (reference sequence). The CDR3 loop reads CASSMGKSVATQETQYF. CDR3 DNA sequence: TGTGCCAGTAGTATGGGTAAATCGGTAGCGACTCAAGAGACCCAGTACTTC.

The chain couples TRBV5-6 to TRBJ2-2; D possibly corresponds to TRBD2 (6 bases). The V and J ends lost 3 bases and 8 bases respectively, with 11 bases between them. In germline, CDR1 is SGHDT, CDR2 YYEEEE. The CDR3 runs 13 residues. CDR3 DNA: TGTGCCAGCAGCTCGGGACTCCCTGGGGAGCTGTTTTTT. Translation: CASSSGLPGELFF.

This chain links TRBV5-4 with TRBJ2-5; the match to TRBD1 covers 7 bases. The CDR3 runs to 14 residues. After removal of 6 bases from V and 5 bases from J, the junction contained 10 bases not matched to a gene. Looked up from germline, CDR1 is SGHNT and CDR2 is YYREEE (reference sequence). The CDR3: CASNKKDREETQYF. The DNA for the CDR3 is TGTGCCAGCAACAAAAAAGACAGGGAGGAGACCCAGTACTTC.

The chain has TRBV5-1 and TRBJ2-7; weak D call: TRBD2 (8 bases). The CDR3 sequence is 14 residues long. CDR1 SGHRS and CDR2 YFSETQ come from the germline V gene. Deletions cut 4 bases from V and 1 base from J, with 12 bases between. Here the CDR3 DNA reads TGCGCCAGCAGCCGGGAGGGACAGTCCTACGAGCAGTACTTC. Protein: CASSREGQSYEQYF.